Listed here is a single T cell receptor beta chain. Its cognate antigen is unknown. Time point described: week 35, safety follow-up. Every vaccination contained 300 ug of the mutant IDH1 20-mer peptide and was paired with topical imiquimod. During weeks 1, 3, 5, 7, 11, 15, 19 and 23, patients received eight vaccinations. This sample was included in a study of a mutant IDH1 vaccine in newly diagnosed glioma. The overall study: Patients were started on vaccination 4-6 weeks after radiotherapy alone, or with temozolomide cycles. Patients arrived already treated with radiotherapy, temozolomide, or both, most having had both. General study findings and limits: Induction of immune responses by the vaccine occurred in about 92% of patients.

TCRdb's copy holds only in-frame clones and misses some; the assay was immunoSEQ multiplex PCR. The data contain about 60,000 clones, around four fifths of them seen just once; the ten biggest clones take up 4% to 5%. The J segment lost 4 bases and the V segment lost 5 bases, leaving 9 bases of the junction unmatched. CDR1 is SGHVS and CDR2 is FQNEAQ in the germline V gene. This CDR3 has 16 residues. The V gene is TRBV7-8, the J gene TRBJ2-1, with 9 positions matching TRBD2. The source is a man aged 30 to 39 with glioma. Source: PBMCs, taken from a glioma patient whose treatment included an IDH1 peptide vaccine. CDR3 sequence reads: CASSIGSGGPYNEQFF. The CDR3, as DNA: TGTGCCAGCAGCATAGGAAGCGGGGGGCCTTACAATGAGCAGTTCTTC.